What follows are 23 T cell receptor beta chains derived from one specimen sequenced in a study of T cell changes during pregnancy in multiple sclerosis. The data were produced by immunoSEQ multiplex PCR, yet TCRdb's version contains in-frame clones alone and is incomplete. The top ten hold 1.5% to 2% of the sample, which has about 110,000 clones, roughly 92% seen once. This specimen was peripheral blood, taken after pregnancy. The receptors originated from a female donor with multiple sclerosis, enrolled in a pregnancy study.

This clone was detected once. V gene TRBV18 combines with J gene TRBJ2-3; maybe TRBD1 (5 bases). Trimming removed 4 bases at V and 0 bases at J, with 11 bases between. The CDR3 has 15 amino acids. CDR1 is KGHSH, CDR2 LQKENI, per germline. CDR3 nucleotide sequence: TGTGCCAGCTCACGCAGGGTATCTAGCACAGATACGCAGTATTTT. Its translation is CASSRRVSSTDTQYF.

The chain joins TRBV27 to TRBJ1-5; 8 bases agree with TRBD1. The junction had 10 bases not matched to a gene; V was cut back by 5 bases and J by 7 bases. This CDR3 has 15 amino acids. The V gene's germline CDR1 is MNHEY and CDR2 SMNVEV (reference sequence). The CDR3 DNA is TGTGCCAGCAGTATCGGACAGGGTGGGAACCAGCCCCAGCATTTT. This translates into CASSIGQGGNQPQHF.

The chain joins TRBV4-1 to TRBJ1-1; 9 nucleotides agree with TRBD1. V lost 4 bases, J lost 1 base, and 7 bases stayed unmatched. This CDR3 contains 16 residues. Germline V gene data show CDR1 as MGHRA and CDR2 as YSYEKL. The CDR3 nucleotides are TGCGCCAGCAGCCGTTCCGGGACAGGGCCGAACACTGAAGCTTTCTTT. It is translated as CASSRSGTGPNTEAFF.

The V gene is TRBV6-5, the J gene TRBJ2-1; 8 nucleotides agree with TRBD1. Looked up from germline, CDR1 is MNHEY and CDR2 is SVGAGI. This CDR3 spans 15 amino acids. The trim removed 7 bases at V and 1 base at J, leaving 6 bases unmatched. Written as DNA, the CDR3 is TGTGCCAGCAACAAAGACAGGGGATCCTACAATGAGCAGTTCTTC. This codes for CASNKDRGSYNEQFF.

The chain uses TRBV14 and TRBJ1-1; D call uncertain. Trimming stripped 1 base from V and 0 bases from J, with 6 bases between. CDR1 is SGHDN and CDR2 is FVKESK in the germline V gene. This CDR3 region has 14 residues. The CDR3 reads CASSQVPVNTEAFF. CDR3 DNA: TGTGCCAGCAGCCAAGTTCCAGTGAACACTGAAGCTTTCTTT.

This rearrangement joins TRBV5-4 to TRBJ2-1; TRBD1 matches 8 bases. Germline V gene sequence: CDR1 SGHNT, CDR2 YYREEE (reference sequence). The CDR3 loop spans 14 amino acids. V shed 4 bases, J shed 9 bases, and the junction held 9 bases outside the gene matches. CDR3 residues: CASSPDRVQGEQFF. CDR3 nucleotides: TGTGCCAGCAGCCCGGACAGGGTACAGGGTGAGCAGTTCTTC.

This clone has just one count. The CDR3, as DNA: TGTGCCAGCAGTCACGGGGGGCGGGGAAACTATGGCTACACCTTC. It yields the protein CASSHGGRGNYGYTF. The chain uses TRBV6-6 and TRBJ1-2; a weak D match, TRBD1 (6 bases). Germline assignment: CDR1 MNHNY and CDR2 SVGAGI (reference sequence). V was clipped by 5 bases and J by 2 bases, with 15 bases between them. The CDR3 covers 15 residues.

This chain connects TRBV6-1 to TRBJ1-4, with 7 bases lining up with TRBD1. The CDR3 extends over 14 amino acids. The germline CDR1 and CDR2 sequences are MNHNS and SASEGT. Germline trimming cut 4 bases from V and 7 bases from J; bases unmatched to any gene: 6. The CDR3 reads CASSAARGVEKLFF. Written as DNA, the CDR3 is TGTGCCAGCAGTGCTGCCAGGGGGGTTGAAAAACTGTTTTTT.

This chain joins TRBV28 and TRBJ1-5; 9 bases align to TRBD1. Unmatched junction bases numbered 8, after V lost 2 bases and J lost 6 bases. CDR3 length: 16 residues. From germline, CDR1 is MDHEN and CDR2 SYDVKM. CDR3 amino acids: CASSLPIPGQGQPQHF. The CDR3 coding sequence is TGTGCCAGCAGTTTACCAATTCCGGGACAGGGTCAGCCCCAGCATTTT.

This clone has a handful of counts. The V gene is TRBV29-1, the J gene TRBJ1-2; TRBD1 agrees at 12 bases. CDR3 length: 14 residues. Germline V gene sequence: CDR1 SQVTM, CDR2 ANQGSEA. V shed 7 bases and J 7 bases; nucleotides not matched to a gene: 10. The CDR3 protein is CSANRDRGRRGYTF. The DNA for the CDR3 is TGCAGCGCCAACCGGGACAGGGGGCGCCGTGGCTACACCTTC.

The V gene is TRBV6-4, the J gene TRBJ2-1; unclear D gene. The CDR3 runs to 13 residues. Germline values: CDR1 MRHNA, CDR2 SNTAGT. The germline V and J ends were trimmed by 0 bases and 8 bases, with 8 bases remaining between them. CDR3 sequence reads: CASSDSPEDEQFF. CDR3 DNA: TGTGCCAGCAGTGACTCGCCAGAGGATGAGCAGTTCTTC.

This rearrangement joins TRBV5-4 to TRBJ2-3, with 7 bases matching TRBD2. Germline V gives CDR1 SGHNT, CDR2 YYREEE (reference sequence). This CDR3 has 16 amino acids. The junction had 10 bases not matched to a gene; V was cut back by 4 bases and J by 2 bases. DNA for the CDR3: TGTGCCAGCAGCAGAAACCGACTAGCCCTCACAGATACGCAGTATTTT. Protein sequence: CASSRNRLALTDTQYF.

The chain is built from TRBV28 and TRBJ2-2; D is possibly TRBD2 (6 bases). The CDR3 extends over 13 amino acids. Per germline, CDR1 MDHEN and CDR2 SYDVKM. Trimming pared 3 bases from V and 7 bases from J, leaving 9 bases between. The chain's CDR3 is CASSLEGIGELFF. The CDR3 nucleotides read TGTGCCAGCAGTTTGGAGGGGATCGGGGAGCTGTTTTTT.

The chain employs TRBV9 and TRBJ2-7; 11 bases fit TRBD2. J was trimmed by 2 bases and V by 4 bases; bases with no gene match: 2. The germline V gene has CDR1 SGDLS and CDR2 YYNGEE. The CDR3 extends over 14 amino acids. This chain's CDR3 is CASSQTSGTYEQYF. The CDR3 region has the DNA TGTGCCAGCAGCCAGACTAGCGGGACCTACGAGCAGTACTTC.

This clone was seen a single time. This chain joins TRBV9 and TRBJ2-2, with D maybe TRBD2 (6 bases). Germline lookup yields CDR1 SGDLS and CDR2 YYNGEE. The CDR3 is 15 residues long. The germline V and J ends were trimmed by 1 base and 5 bases, with 12 bases remaining between them. The CDR3: CASSVKVGGTGELFF. The CDR3 coding sequence is TGTGCCAGCAGCGTAAAAGTTGGGGGGACCGGGGAGCTGTTTTTT.

The rearrangement links TRBV5-5 to TRBJ2-7; TRBD2 agrees at 16 bases. The germline gives CDR1 SGHKS, CDR2 YYEKEE (reference sequence). Germline trimming cut 7 bases from V and 2 bases from J; bases unmatched to any gene: 12. This CDR3 comprises 18 residues. This CDR3 reads CASGRGLAGGRVTYEQYF. DNA of the CDR3: TGTGCCAGCGGACGGGGACTAGCGGGGGGGCGGGTAACCTACGAGCAGTACTTC.

The genes are TRBV6-5 and TRBJ1-1, with no clear D. CDR1 MNHEY and CDR2 SVGAGI come from the germline V gene. The CDR3 covers 14 residues. Trimming shortened V by 2 bases and J by 3 bases, and 10 bases separated the two germline ends. The CDR3 sequence is CASSYLPRDTEAFF. DNA of the CDR3: TGTGCCAGCAGTTACCTCCCCCGTGACACTGAAGCTTTCTTT.

The chain recombines TRBV5-1 with TRBJ1-4, with 11 bases lining up with TRBD1. V gave up 4 bases and J gave up 8 bases; unmatched junction bases: 4. Germline V lookup: CDR1 SGHRS, CDR2 YFSETQ. This CDR3 has 14 amino acids. Here the CDR3 reads CASSLGQGEEKLFF. The CDR3 DNA reads TGCGCCAGCAGCCTGGGACAGGGGGAGGAAAAACTGTTTTTT.

The chain employs TRBV28 and TRBJ2-7; D perhaps matches TRBD1 (7 bases). The CDR3 contains 16 residues. CDR1 and CDR2 from the germline V gene are MDHEN and SYDVKM. Trimming removed 6 bases from V and 0 bases from J, with 18 bases in between. The CDR3: CASSMGGQRGSYEQYF. The CDR3 DNA is TGTGCCAGCAGCATGGGGGGACAGCGTGGCTCCTACGAGCAGTACTTC.

The chain recombines TRBV30 with TRBJ1-2, with 8 bases identical to TRBD1. CDR1 and CDR2 from the germline V gene are GTSNPN and SVGIG (reference sequence). After removal of 8 bases from V and 7 bases from J, the junction contained 9 bases not matched to a gene. The CDR3 length is 12 residues. Written as DNA, the CDR3 is TGTGCCGGGGTCAGGGGGCAGGGTGGCTACACCTTC. Its protein is CAGVRGQGGYTF.

The rearrangement joins TRBV28 to TRBJ2-1; tentative D call: TRBD1 (6 bases). CDR1 is MDHEN, CDR2 SYDVKM, per germline. The CDR3 sequence is 14 residues long. CDR3 in amino acids: CAGRGTEKNNEQFF. The CDR3 nucleotides are TGTGCGGGAAGGGGGACCGAGAAAAACAATGAGCAGTTCTTC.

V gene TRBV5-4 combines with J gene TRBJ2-5; 7 nucleotides match TRBD1. V lost 3 bases and J lost 2; bases outside the gene matches: 4. CDR1 is SGHNT and CDR2 is YYREEE in the germline V gene (reference sequence). The CDR3 covers 14 residues. The CDR3 loop reads CASSSGTDQETQYF. As DNA, the CDR3 is TGTGCCAGCAGCTCGGGGACAGATCAAGAGACCCAGTACTTC.

The CDR3 is CASSKGQSTDTQYF. CDR3 nucleotides: TGTGCCAGCAGCAAGGGACAAAGCACAGATACGCAGTATTTT. The rearrangement uses TRBV21-1 and TRBJ2-3; TRBD1, the D gene given by the table, was not confirmed from the DNA. TRBV21-1 represents a pseudogene. The length of the CDR3 is 14 residues.